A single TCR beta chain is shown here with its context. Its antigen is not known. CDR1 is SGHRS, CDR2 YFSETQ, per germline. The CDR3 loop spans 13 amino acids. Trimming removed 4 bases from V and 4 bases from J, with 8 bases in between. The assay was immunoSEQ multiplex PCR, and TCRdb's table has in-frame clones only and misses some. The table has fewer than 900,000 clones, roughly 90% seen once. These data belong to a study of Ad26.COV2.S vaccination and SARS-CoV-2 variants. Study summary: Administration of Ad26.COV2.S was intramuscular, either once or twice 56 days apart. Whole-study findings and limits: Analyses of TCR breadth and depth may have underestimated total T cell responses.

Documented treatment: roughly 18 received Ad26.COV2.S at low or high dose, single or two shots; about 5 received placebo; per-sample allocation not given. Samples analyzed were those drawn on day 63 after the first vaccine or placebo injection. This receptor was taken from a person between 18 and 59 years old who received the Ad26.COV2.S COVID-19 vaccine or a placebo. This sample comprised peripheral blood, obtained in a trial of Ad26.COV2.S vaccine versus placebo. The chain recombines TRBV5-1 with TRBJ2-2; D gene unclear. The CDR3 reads CASSPGLTGELFF. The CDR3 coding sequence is TGCGCCAGCAGCCCAGGTCTCACCGGGGAGCTGTTTTTT.